These 6 T cell receptor beta chains share one sample of origin, sequenced in a study of blood T cell repertoires in COVID-19 (dated by TCRdb to the early 2020s). Libraries came from the immunoSEQ multiplex PCR assay. The table was pulled from immuneACCESS by TCRdb, which kept in-frame rearrangements only. Such tables lose some clones; where checked, under half of the loss comes from unresolved V genes, and the rest has no known cause. In all, the sample holds over 150,000 clones, and 85% to 90% of those were seen once. The top ten hold about 2.6% of the sample. The sequenced sample consisted of peripheral blood. These receptors were taken from a man aged 35-49 years with active or convalescent COVID-19.

The chain is built from TRBV28 and TRBJ2-7, with 9 bases lining up with TRBD1. Germline CDR1 and CDR2: MDHEN and SYDVKM. After removal of 4 bases from V and 4 bases from J, the junction contained 5 bases not matched to a gene. The CDR3 contains 14 residues. The CDR3 is CASSSGTGPYEQYF. The CDR3 DNA is TGTGCCAGCAGTTCAGGGACAGGGCCTTACGAGCAGTACTTC.

The chain combines TRBV5-6 with TRBJ2-3; unclear D gene. Trimming left V 2 bases short and J 5 bases short, with 9 bases between. CDR3 length: 13 amino acids. CDR1 is SGHDT, CDR2 YYEEEE, per germline. CDR3 in amino acids: CASSFRSLDTQYF. Written as DNA, the CDR3 is TGTGCCAGCAGCTTTCGTTCCTTAGATACGCAGTATTTT. Drawing the rest from reference TRBV5-6 and TRBJ2-3, the complete variable domain is DAGVTQSPTHLIKTRGQQVTLRCSPKSGHDTVSWYQQALGQGPQFIFQYYEEEERQRGNFPDRFSGHQFPNYSSELNVNALLLGDSALYLCASSFRSLDTQYFGPGTRLTVL.

The genes are TRBV19 and TRBJ1-2, with 9 positions matching TRBD1. Per germline, CDR1 LNHDA and CDR2 SQIVND (reference sequence). The CDR3 is 17 residues long. The ends lost 5 bases at V and 5 bases at J; junction bases unmatched: 15. This chain's CDR3 is CASSPWRTGAHQYGYTF. The CDR3 nucleotides are TGTGCCAGTAGTCCCTGGAGGACAGGGGCCCACCAGTATGGCTACACCTTC.

The chain uses TRBV7-8 and TRBJ1-2; D may be TRBD1 (6 bases). This CDR3 is built from 15 residues. The germline V and J ends were trimmed by 0 bases and 3 bases, with 11 bases remaining between them. Germline CDR1 and CDR2: SGHVS and FQNEAQ. CDR3 region: CASSLAGGQDYGYTF. CDR3 sequence (DNA): TGTGCCAGCAGCTTAGCGGGGGGGCAGGACTATGGCTACACCTTC. Together with reference TRBV7-8 and TRBJ1-2, the CDR3 gives the full variable domain: GAGVSQSPRYKVAKRGQDVALRCDPISGHVSLFWYQQALGQGPEFLTYFQNEAQLDKSGLPSDRFFAERPEGSVSTLKIQRTQQEDSAVYLCASSLAGGQDYGYTFGSGTRLTVV.

CDR3 protein: CASSVYLAGRLNEQFF. DNA of the CDR3: TGCGCCAGCAGCGTCTACCTAGCGGGGCGGCTAAATGAGCAGTTCTTC. The chain carries TRBV4-1 and TRBJ2-1; 9 bases align to TRBD2. The CDR3 runs 16 residues. With 5 bases clipped from V and 7 bases from J, the junction kept 12 bases outside the gene matches. CDR1 and CDR2 (germline): MGHRA, YSYEKL.

The table lists this clone with a count of one. The chain is built from TRBV5-1 and TRBJ1-4, with D perhaps matching TRBD1 (5 bases). Trimming removed 3 bases at V and 0 bases at J, with 9 bases between. The CDR3 runs 15 residues. Germline-derived CDR1 and CDR2 are SGHRS and YFSETQ. CDR3 sequence reads: CASSSTDATNEKLFF. The CDR3 coding sequence is TGCGCCAGCAGCTCGACAGATGCAACTAATGAAAAACTGTTTTTT.